This TCR beta chain is from a study of CD8+ T cells in alopecia areata. Study background: The drug, oral tofacitinib, was given to treated patients at 5 to 10 mg twice daily. Whole-study findings and limits: Persistence in scalp and blood during tofacitinib was observed for many expanded lesional clones.

Indicated treatment: oral pan-JAK inhibitor, 5-10 mg twice daily. In the case of this clone: What it binds is unknown.

The germline V gene encodes CDR1 SQVTM and CDR2 ANQGSEA. Trimming at V came to 6 bases and at J to 3 bases, leaving 9 bases not matched to a gene. CDR3 length: 17 amino acids. After isolation, RNA underwent reverse transcription to generate cDNA as the sequencing template. The assay was immunoSEQ multiplex PCR, and TCRdb's table has in-frame clones only and misses some. The repertoire holds about 140,000 clones, with 86% as singletons. The V gene is TRBV29-1, the J gene TRBJ2-2; 14 bases align to TRBD2. The receptor was isolated from a human donor with alopecia areata. The material sequenced was CD8+ T cells sorted from blood, taken at week 4, from a patient treated with tofacitinib. The CDR3 reads CSVSGTSGSGYTGELFF. In DNA, the CDR3 is TGCAGCGTCTCCGGGACTAGCGGGAGCGGCTACACCGGGGAGCTGTTTTTT.